This T cell receptor beta chain was documented in a study of T cell clonality in common variable immunodeficiency. Trimming removed 2 bases at V and 4 bases at J, with 12 bases between. Germline loops: CDR1 SGHRS, CDR2 YFSETQ. The CDR3 spans 14 residues. Heparinized whole blood, about 5 to 8.5 ml, came from each donor. Sample share makes this clone medium-sized. Its antigen is not known. The read halts 3 residues ahead of the CDR3 end, with the missing end drawn from the germline J gene. The protocol was immunoSEQ multiplex PCR, while the TCRdb copy is restricted to in-frame clones and leaves out a portion. Found here are some 2,500 clones, no singletons; the ten largest cover approximately 10%. Study results and caveats: Common variable immunodeficiency TCR beta sequences reportedly had fewer deletions and N-nucleotide insertions. CVID subjects showed higher TCRbeta clonality than healthy controls.

The sequencing sample was made of peripheral blood mononuclear cells. The rearrangement uses TRBV5-1 and TRBJ1-1; the D gene is possibly TRBD1 (5 bases). This receptor was identified in a human donor with common variable immunodeficiency. The DNA read from the CDR3 is TGCGCCAGCAGCTTAGGGGTTTCGGTCACTGAA. This codes for CASSLGVSVTE. The whole CDR3 protein is CASSLGVSVTEAFF.